Listed below are T cell receptor beta chains from one sample, sequenced in a study of early T cells in non-severe SARS-CoV-2 infection. Each CDR3 protein is one row after TCRdb ran MiXCR on the 5' RACE reads. The table lists tens of thousands of distinct CDR3 sequences, around 15% of them singletons. The sequencing input was whole blood. The receptors derive from an adult who was a healthcare worker with PCR-confirmed SARS-CoV-2 infection or an uninfected control (not recorded which). CDR3s include the opening cysteine and the closing phenylalanine or tryptophan. The D gene is left open where the match is weak. Size tells how often a clone was seen (once, few, many) or the class of an expanded clone, and some rows leave it out.

cdr3_aa: CASSNGATGEKLFF; cdr3_nt: TGTGCCAGTAGTAACGGAGCCACCGGTGAAAAACTGTTTTTT; v_call: TRBV19; cdr3_length: 14; j_call: TRBJ1-4; clone_size: few; d_call: .
cdr3_aa: CSARVRDKGANVLTF; cdr3_nt: TGCAGTGCTAGAGTCAGGGACAAGGGAGCCAACGTCCTGACTTTC; v_call: TRBV20-1; cdr3_length: 15; j_call: TRBJ2-6; clone_size: few; d_call: .
cdr3_aa: CASSLSYGYTF; cdr3_nt: TGTGCCAGCAGCTTAAGCTATGGCTACACCTTC; v_call: TRBV7-2; cdr3_length: 11; j_call: TRBJ1-2; clone_size: .; d_call: .
cdr3_aa: CASSSSGSYNEQFF; cdr3_nt: TGTGCCAGCAGCTCTAGCGGTTCCTACAATGAGCAGTTCTTC; v_call: TRBV9; cdr3_length: 14; j_call: TRBJ2-1; clone_size: .; d_call: TRBD2
cdr3_aa: CASSLFTGNTDTQYF; cdr3_nt: TGTGCCAGCAGTTTATTTACAGGGAACACAGATACGCAGTATTTT; v_call: TRBV28; cdr3_length: 15; j_call: TRBJ2-3; clone_size: many; d_call: .
cdr3_aa: CASSKRGGLEDTQYF; cdr3_nt: TGTGCCAGCAGTAAAAGAGGGGGGCTTGAAGATACGCAGTATTTT; v_call: TRBV11-2; cdr3_length: 15; j_call: TRBJ2-3; clone_size: few; d_call: .
cdr3_aa: CSVLGRVEQFF; cdr3_nt: TGCAGCGTCCTGGGGAGAGTTGAGCAGTTCTTC; v_call: TRBV29-1; cdr3_length: 11; j_call: TRBJ2-1; clone_size: .; d_call: .
cdr3_aa: CSVLTGVEQYF; cdr3_nt: TGCAGCGTTCTGACAGGGGTCGAGCAGTACTTC; v_call: TRBV29-1; cdr3_length: 11; j_call: TRBJ2-7; clone_size: .; d_call: TRBD1
cdr3_aa: CASSPIQDMNTEAFF; cdr3_nt: TGTGCCAGCTCACCAATACAGGACATGAACACTGAAGCTTTCTTT; v_call: TRBV18; cdr3_length: 15; j_call: TRBJ1-1; clone_size: .; d_call: .
cdr3_aa: CASSYTQGAGELFF; cdr3_nt: TGTGCCAGCAGTTATACACAGGGGGCCGGGGAGCTGTTTTTT; v_call: TRBV27; cdr3_length: 14; j_call: TRBJ2-2; clone_size: .; d_call: TRBD1
cdr3_aa: CASSLAEVWAGPTDTQYF; cdr3_nt: TGTGCCAGCAGCTTGGCCGAAGTTTGGGCAGGACCTACAGATACGCAGTATTTT; v_call: TRBV5-6; cdr3_length: 18; j_call: TRBJ2-3; clone_size: few; d_call: .
cdr3_aa: CASSYGQGWEQYF; cdr3_nt: TGTGCCAGCAGTTACGGACAGGGGTGGGAGCAGTACTTC; v_call: TRBV6-5; cdr3_length: 13; j_call: TRBJ2-7; clone_size: many; d_call: TRBD1
cdr3_aa: CASSPQGGGNSYNEQFF; cdr3_nt: TGTGCCAGCAGCCCACAGGGGGGAGGTAACTCCTACAATGAGCAGTTCTTC; v_call: TRBV5-4; cdr3_length: 17; j_call: TRBJ2-1; clone_size: few; d_call: TRBD1
cdr3_aa: CASSQGSGTPTYEQYF; cdr3_nt: TGCGCCAGCAGCCAAGGGAGTGGGACTCCGACCTACGAGCAGTACTTC; v_call: TRBV4-3; cdr3_length: 16; j_call: TRBJ2-7; clone_size: .; d_call: .
cdr3_aa: CASRDRVSYNEQFF; cdr3_nt: TGTGCCAGCAGGGACAGGGTCTCCTACAATGAGCAGTTCTTC; v_call: TRBV6-1; cdr3_length: 14; j_call: TRBJ2-1; clone_size: many; d_call: TRBD1
cdr3_aa: CASSSTGTASYEQYF; cdr3_nt: TGTGCCAGCAGCTCGACCGGGACAGCTTCCTACGAGCAGTACTTC; v_call: TRBV7-8; cdr3_length: 15; j_call: TRBJ2-7; clone_size: once; d_call: TRBD1
cdr3_aa: CASSYTLSYEQYF; cdr3_nt: TGTGCCAGCAGCTATACACTTTCCTACGAGCAGTACTTC; v_call: TRBV5-4; cdr3_length: 13; j_call: TRBJ2-7; clone_size: .; d_call: .
cdr3_aa: CASRGTEPYSEQFF; cdr3_nt: TGTGCCAGCAGGGGGACAGAACCTTACAGTGAGCAGTTCTTC; v_call: TRBV28; cdr3_length: 14; j_call: TRBJ2-1; clone_size: few; d_call: TRBD1
cdr3_aa: CASSRETVYNSPLHF; cdr3_nt: TGTGCCAGCAGTAGAGAGACGGTCTATAATTCACCCCTCCACTTT; v_call: TRBV6-2/TRBV6-3; cdr3_length: 15; j_call: TRBJ1-6; clone_size: few; d_call: .
cdr3_aa: CASSLIETQYF; cdr3_nt: TGTGCCAGCAGCTTAATAGAGACCCAGTACTTC; v_call: TRBV7-8; cdr3_length: 11; j_call: TRBJ2-5; clone_size: .; d_call: .
cdr3_aa: CASSLVLTGGAGELFF; cdr3_nt: TGTGCCAGCAGCTTAGTCCTAACGGGAGGGGCCGGGGAGCTGTTTTTT; v_call: TRBV7-2; cdr3_length: 16; j_call: TRBJ2-2; clone_size: once; d_call: TRBD2
cdr3_aa: CASTGLTSGANVLTF; cdr3_nt: TGTGCTAGTACGGGTTTGACATCTGGGGCCAACGTCCTGACTTTC; v_call: TRBV12-5; cdr3_length: 15; j_call: TRBJ2-6; clone_size: few; d_call: .
cdr3_aa: CASSYVVGYDEQYF; cdr3_nt: TGTGCCAGCAGTTACGTAGTAGGTTATGACGAGCAGTACTTC; v_call: TRBV6-5; cdr3_length: 14; j_call: TRBJ2-7; clone_size: few; d_call: .
cdr3_aa: CASSEFTSGGLRNYNEQFF; cdr3_nt: TGCGCCAGCAGTGAGTTTACTAGCGGGGGCCTACGGAACTACAATGAGCAGTTCTTC; v_call: TRBV10-2; cdr3_length: 19; j_call: TRBJ2-1; clone_size: few; d_call: TRBD2
cdr3_aa: CASSFSRVQQETQYF; cdr3_nt: TGTGCTAGCAGCTTCTCCAGGGTTCAGCAAGAGACCCAGTACTTC; v_call: TRBV7-7; cdr3_length: 15; j_call: TRBJ2-5; clone_size: many; d_call: .
cdr3_aa: CASRGDSLNLYEQYF; cdr3_nt: TGTGCCAGCAGGGGGGACAGCCTGAATCTTTACGAGCAGTACTTC; v_call: TRBV5-5; cdr3_length: 15; j_call: TRBJ2-7; clone_size: .; d_call: TRBD1
cdr3_aa: CASSLAVRETQYF; cdr3_nt: TGCGCCAGCAGCTTGGCGGTAAGAGAGACCCAGTACTTC; v_call: TRBV5-1; cdr3_length: 13; j_call: TRBJ2-5; clone_size: few; d_call: .